One and the same sample provided the 28 T cell receptor beta chains below, sequenced in a study of early T cells in non-severe SARS-CoV-2 infection. TCRdb analysed the 5' RACE reads with MiXCR anew, one entry per CDR3 protein. The table includes around 99,000 distinct CDR3 sequences, 11% detected once. Sequencing input: whole blood. The receptors come from an adult who was a healthcare worker with PCR-confirmed SARS-CoV-2 infection or an uninfected control (not recorded which).

This clonotype was seen many times. The gene calls are TRBV18 and TRBJ1-2; tentative D call: TRBD1 (6 bases). V gave up 11 bases and J gave up 6 bases, with 16 bases separating them. The CDR3 length is 12 residues. From germline, CDR1 is KGHSH and CDR2 LQKENI. Written as DNA, the CDR3 is TGTGCCTCCTCCGACAGGTCTCATGGCTACACCTTC. This translates into CASSDRSHGYTF.

This clonotype was picked up many times. The rearrangement links TRBV20-1 to TRBJ2-1; 10 nucleotides match TRBD2. The V gene's germline CDR1 is DFQATT and CDR2 SNEGSKA (reference sequence). The CDR3 is made up of 14 amino acids. V dropped 3 bases and J dropped 5; count of bases not matched to a gene: 4. This CDR3 is CSARASGRDNEQFF. CDR3 nucleotide sequence: TGCAGTGCTAGGGCTAGCGGGAGAGACAATGAGCAGTTCTTC.

The table lists this clonotype with a few counts. This rearrangement joins TRBV30 to TRBJ2-2, with D unresolved. V was trimmed by 2 bases and J by 6 bases, leaving 7 bases between them. Germline V CDR1 and CDR2: GTSNPN, SVGIG (reference sequence). This CDR3 contains 12 residues. CDR3 bases: TGTGCCTGGAGTCGGGTATCCGGGGAGCTGTTTTTT. Its protein product is CAWSRVSGELFF.

This clonotype was picked up a small number of times. The rearrangement links TRBV7-9 to TRBJ2-3, with D perhaps matching TRBD2 (6 bases). The CDR3 loop spans 14 amino acids. Per the germline V gene, CDR1 is SEHNR and CDR2 is FQNEAQ (reference sequence). The V gene lost 5 bases and the J gene lost 2 bases, with 11 bases spanning the gap. The CDR3 region has the DNA TGTGCCAGCAGCCAGGGACTCCACACAGATACGCAGTATTTT. Encoded protein: CASSQGLHTDTQYF.

This clonotype was picked up many times. The J gene is TRBJ2-7, the V gene TRBV11-2; D may match TRBD1 or TRBD2 (5 bases each). Germline CDR1 is SGHAT and CDR2 is FQNNGV. V lost 0 bases and J lost 2, with 14 bases in between. The CDR3 totals 16 residues. The CDR3: CASSLELGTSTYEQYF. Here the CDR3 DNA reads TGTGCCAGCAGCTTAGAGTTAGGGACCTCCACCTACGAGCAGTACTTC.

In this sample, this clonotype turned up a few times. CDR3 DNA: TGTGCCAGCAGCTTTCCATCGGGAAACATTCAGTACTTC. It encodes CASSFPSGNIQYF. J is TRBJ2-4 and V is TRBV7-9; D unresolved. This CDR3 contains 13 residues. The V and J ends lost 3 bases and 6 bases respectively, with 9 bases between them. The germline V gene encodes CDR1 SEHNR and CDR2 FQNEAQ (reference sequence).

This chain uses TRBV7-8 with TRBJ2-3; 8 bases line up with TRBD2. Germline values: CDR1 SGHVS, CDR2 FQNEAQ. Unmatched junction bases numbered 8, after V lost 8 bases and J lost 4 bases. This CDR3 is built from 14 residues. The CDR3 nucleotides read TGTGCCAGCTCGGCGGGAGGTGGGGCAGATACGCAGTATTTT. It translates to CASSAGGGADTQYF.

This clonotype was seen repeatedly, ten times or more. The V call is TRBV9, the J call TRBJ2-5, with 9 bases matching TRBD2. Germline CDR1 SGDLS, CDR2 YYNGEE. The CDR3 has 15 residues. Trimming took 1 base from V and 9 from J; bases not matched to a gene: 10. As DNA, the CDR3 is TGTGCCAGCAGCGTACGAGCTAGCGGGACGGGGTCCCAGTACTTC. Encoded protein: CASSVRASGTGSQYF.

This clonotype has only a few counts. CDR3 loop: CASSRGPSDSGNTIYF. DNA for the CDR3: TGTGCCAGCAGCAGGGGGCCCAGCGACTCTGGAAACACCATATATTTT. The chain links TRBV7-2 to TRBJ1-3; 7 bases map to TRBD1. The CDR3 sequence is 16 residues long. J gave up 0 bases and V 5 bases, and 7 bases lay outside the gene matches. Germline V gene sequence: CDR1 SGHTA, CDR2 FQGNSA. Complete variable domain (other parts from reference TRBV7-2 and TRBJ1-3): GAGVSQSPSNKVTEKGKDVELRCDPISGHTALYWYRQSLGQGLEFLIYFQGNSAPDKSGLPSDRFSAERTGGSVSTLTIQRTQQEDSAVYLCASSRGPSDSGNTIYFGEGSWLTVV.

This clonotype was seen more than once but under ten times. V and J are TRBV9 and TRBJ2-5; maybe TRBD2 (6 bases). V lost 4 bases and J lost 2, with 24 bases in between. CDR3 length: 18 residues. Germline CDR1 is SGDLS and CDR2 is YYNGEE. The chain's CDR3 is CASSPQATGGMGQETQYF. Written as DNA, the CDR3 is TGTGCCAGCAGCCCCCAGGCCACTGGGGGGATGGGTCAAGAGACCCAGTACTTC.

This clonotype was recorded a few times. The chain carries TRBV28 and TRBJ1-5, with no clear D. CDR3 length equals 14 residues. The V gene's germline CDR1 is MDHEN and CDR2 SYDVKM. V lost 8 bases to trimming and J lost 5 bases, with 16 bases between them. The CDR3 reads CASATPGDYQPQHF. In DNA form, the CDR3 reads TGTGCCAGCGCGACCCCTGGGGATTATCAGCCCCAGCATTTT.

This clonotype was recorded at least ten times. V and J are TRBV12-3 or TRBV12-4 and TRBJ2-7, with D possibly matching TRBD1 (6 bases). The CDR3 is 15 amino acids. V gave up 6 bases and J gave up 0 bases, with 15 bases separating them. In DNA, the CDR3 is TGTGCCAGCAGCTCCGCGACAGGAACCTCCTACGAGCAGTACTTC. This codes for CASSSATGTSYEQYF.

CDR3 residues: CASSFLDRTEAFF. CDR3 nucleotide sequence: TGTGCCAGCAGCTTTCTAGACAGGACTGAAGCTTTCTTT. The gene calls are TRBV7-2 and TRBJ1-1, with a weak D call TRBD1 (6 bases). Germline lookup yields CDR1 SGHTA and CDR2 FQGNSA. V shed 3 bases and J shed 5 bases, with 10 bases lying between them. The CDR3 loop spans 13 amino acids.

The chain combines TRBV2 with TRBJ2-3; the match to TRBD2 covers 9 bases. CDR3 length: 13 amino acids. The ends lost 10 bases at V and 8 bases at J; junction bases unmatched: 10. Germline V gives CDR1 SNHLY, CDR2 FYNNEI. The CDR3 is CATNRVAGATQYF. The CDR3 coding sequence is TGTGCCACCAATCGGGTAGCGGGAGCTACGCAGTATTTT.

This clonotype was counted only a few times. The chain is built from TRBV19 and TRBJ1-5; D may be TRBD1 (6 bases). Between the trimmed V and J ends, which lost 9 bases and 4 bases, there was a span of 16 bases. This CDR3 is 14 amino acids long. CDR1 is LNHDA and CDR2 is SQIVND in the germline V gene (reference sequence). In DNA form, the CDR3 reads TGTGCCAGCAGAGGGGGGCGAGGGAATCAGCCCCAGCATTTT. Its translation: CASRGGRGNQPQHF.

This clonotype was counted between two and nine times. The chain couples TRBV24-1 to TRBJ1-1, with D possibly being TRBD1 (5 bases). This CDR3 contains 13 residues. Germline values: CDR1 KGHDR, CDR2 SFDVKD. V was pared by 0 bases and J by 5 bases, with 6 bases between. CDR3 amino acids: CATSDLRGTEAFF. As DNA, the CDR3 is TGTGCCACCAGTGATTTGAGGGGTACTGAAGCTTTCTTT.

There are many counts of this clonotype. The gene calls are TRBV6-2 or TRBV6-3 and TRBJ2-1; 10 bases agree with TRBD2. Per the germline V gene, CDR1 is MNHEY and CDR2 is SVGEGT. The trim removed 7 bases at V and 7 bases at J, leaving 7 bases unmatched. The CDR3 contains 14 residues. Here the CDR3 reads CASTHGAGGNEQFF. DNA for the CDR3: TGTGCCAGCACCCACGGAGCGGGAGGGAATGAGCAGTTCTTC.

This clonotype was observed many times. This sequence joins TRBV12-3 or TRBV12-4 and TRBJ2-5; D uncertain. CDR3 length: 12 residues. V shed 2 bases and J shed 4 bases, with 5 bases lying between them. CDR3 loop: CASSLSRETQYF. CDR3 coding DNA: TGTGCCAGCAGTTTATCACGAGAGACCCAGTACTTC.

This clonotype was picked up many times. V is TRBV11-2 and J is TRBJ2-3; 10 nucleotides agree with TRBD2. The CDR3 is made up of 15 amino acids. From germline, CDR1 is SGHAT and CDR2 FQNNGV. V was pared by 5 bases and J by 4 bases, with 6 bases of the junction left unmatched. The CDR3 spells CASSPKGLAPDTQYF. For the CDR3, the DNA is TGTGCCAGCAGCCCCAAGGGACTAGCGCCAGATACGCAGTATTTT.

This clonotype was found many times. The chain combines TRBV28 with TRBJ2-7; maybe TRBD2 (5 bases). Germline CDR1 MDHEN, CDR2 SYDVKM. The length of the CDR3 is 15 residues. V was trimmed by 2 bases and J by 3 bases, leaving 14 bases between them. CDR3 loop: CASSLGGGPFYEQYF. In DNA, the CDR3 is TGTGCCAGCAGTTTAGGCGGAGGCCCATTCTACGAGCAGTACTTC. Variable domain in full (rest from reference TRBV28 and TRBJ2-7): DVKVTQSSRYLVKRTGEKVFLECVQDMDHENMFWYRQDPGLGLRLIYFSYDVKMKEKGDIPEGYSVSREKKERFSLILESASTNQTSMYLCASSLGGGPFYEQYFGPGTRLTVT.

In its sample, this clonotype was seen many times. The chain is built from TRBV7-9 and TRBJ1-4, with D unresolved. Germline V CDR1 and CDR2: SEHNR, FQNEAQ (reference sequence). The CDR3 is 14 amino acids. The germline V and J ends were trimmed by 3 bases and 5 bases, with 10 bases remaining between them. The CDR3 here is CASSFRQRNEKLFF. The CDR3 coding sequence is TGTGCCAGCAGCTTTCGCCAGCGCAATGAAAAACTGTTTTTT.

The chain has TRBV6-2 or TRBV6-3 and TRBJ2-7; no clear D gene. The germline V gene has CDR1 MNHEY and CDR2 SVGEGT. With 0 bases removed from V and 1 base from J, the gap between germline ends came to 10 bases. This CDR3 is 15 amino acids long. The CDR3 bases are TGTGCCAGCAGTTACTCGAGTGGCCGATCCTACGAGCAGTACTTC. Translating gives CASSYSSGRSYEQYF.

Many counts were recorded for this clonotype. This chain links TRBV11-2 with TRBJ2-6; D call uncertain. Germline V gives CDR1 SGHAT, CDR2 FQNNGV. The CDR3 extends over 18 amino acids. V lost 5 bases and J 1 base, leaving 18 bases between the germline ends. CDR3 amino acids: CASSPRASSVSGANVLTF. CDR3 in DNA: TGTGCCAGCAGCCCCCGCGCATCTTCTGTGTCTGGGGCCAACGTCCTGACTTTC. The variable domain in full, completed from reference TRBV11-2 and TRBJ2-6, reads EAGVAQSPRYKIIEKRQSVAFWCNPISGHATLYWYQQILGQGPKLLIQFQNNGVVDDSQLPKDRFSAERLKGVDSTLKIQPAKLEDSAVYLCASSPRASSVSGANVLTFGAGSRLTVL.

The gene calls are TRBV25-1 and TRBJ2-2; D possibly corresponds to TRBD1 (5 bases). Trimming cost V 3 bases and J 4 bases, with 9 bases left between them. CDR1 is MGHDK, CDR2 SYGVNS, per germline. The CDR3 spans 14 residues. CDR3 residues: CASSDPQGTGELFF. In DNA, the CDR3 is TGTGCCAGCAGTGACCCTCAGGGCACCGGGGAGCTGTTTTTT.

The V gene is TRBV15, the J gene TRBJ2-3, with D unresolved. V gave up 0 bases and J gave up 0 bases, with 7 bases separating them. In germline, CDR1 is LNHNV, CDR2 YYDKDF (reference sequence). The CDR3 is 15 residues long. CDR3 region: CATSREATSTDTQYF. Here the CDR3 DNA reads TGTGCCACCAGCAGAGAAGCGACTAGCACAGATACGCAGTATTTT.

This clonotype was seen only a few times. The V call is TRBV27, the J call TRBJ2-1; TRBD1 agrees at 7 bases. Trimming at V came to 3 bases and at J to 4 bases, leaving 6 bases not matched to a gene. The CDR3 extends over 15 amino acids. Germline V CDR1 and CDR2: MNHEY, SMNVEV (reference sequence). The CDR3 region is CASSFDAGGYNEQFF. The CDR3 nucleotides read TGTGCCAGCAGTTTCGATGCAGGGGGTTACAATGAGCAGTTCTTC.

This clonotype occurred a few times. V is TRBV24-1 and J is TRBJ2-3, with D maybe TRBD2 (6 bases). V was cut by 7 bases and J by 2 bases, with 9 bases left in between. Germline CDR1 reads KGHDR; CDR2 reads SFDVKD. This CDR3 spans 13 amino acids. Here the CDR3 reads CATSAGTTDTQYF. CDR3 DNA sequence: TGTGCCACCAGCGCGGGGACCACAGATACGCAGTATTTT.

This clonotype turned up a few times. The V gene is TRBV20-1, the J gene TRBJ2-7; possible D gene TRBD2, 5 bases. Trimming shortened V by 4 bases and J by 1 base, and 26 bases separated the two germline ends. CDR1 is DFQATT and CDR2 is SNEGSKA in the germline V gene (reference sequence). This CDR3 has 18 amino acids. The CDR3 spells CSATVTKGVATRSYEQYF. In nucleotides, the CDR3 is TGCAGTGCTACGGTCACTAAAGGAGTAGCGACACGGTCCTACGAGCAGTACTTC.